A selection of T cell receptor beta chains follows, all from one sample in a study of cytomegalovirus exposure and HLA in healthy donors. The method was immunoSEQ multiplex PCR; TCRdb's version includes in-frame clones alone and lacks a portion of them. The record lists 70,000 to 85,000 clones, of which the ten most abundant hold 7.5%. Material: PBMCs. Receptor source: a female donor in good health and CMV-seropositive. Both conserved end residues are part of each CDR3. Fields, in order: V gene, J gene, D gene, CDR3 protein, CDR3 DNA. A D gene is named only where the DNA matches it firmly.

TRBV25-1,TRBJ1-6,-,CASSGGVYNSPLHF,TGTGCCAGCAGTGGGGGGGTCTATAATTCACCCCTCCACTTT
TRBV13,TRBJ1-2,TRBD1,CASSFPGQGTDGYTF,TGTGCCAGCAGCTTCCCCGGACAGGGAACCGATGGCTACACCTTC
TRBV5-1,TRBJ2-2,TRBD1,CASSLGTVNTGELFF,TGCGCCAGCAGCTTAGGGACAGTCAACACCGGGGAGCTGTTTTTT
TRBV13,TRBJ1-1,-,CASSFFKGKNTEAFF,TGTGCCAGCAGCTTTTTCAAGGGGAAGAACACTGAAGCTTTCTTT
TRBV5-1,TRBJ2-7,TRBD1,CASSRTGEGEQYF,TGCGCCAGCAGCCGGACAGGGGAAGGGGAGCAGTACTTC
TRBV7-8,TRBJ2-3,-,CVSSFSETEPEDTDTQYF,TGTGTCTCCAGCTTCAGCGAGACAGAGCCTGAGGACACAGATACGCAGTATTTT
TRBV18,TRBJ2-3,TRBD2,CASSPTSGGLTDTQYF,TGTGCCAGCTCACCAACTAGCGGGGGGCTCACAGATACGCAGTATTTT
TRBV19,TRBJ1-6,-,CASSIRPGQGRDSPLHF,TGTGCCAGTAGTATACGACCAGGTCAGGGCCGAGATTCACCCCTCCACTTT
TRBV18,TRBJ2-7,-,CASSPRQGSYEQYF,TGTGCCAGCTCACCAAGGCAGGGCAGCTACGAGCAGTACTTC
TRBV20-1,TRBJ2-1,-,CSAARGGQFF,TGCAGTGCTGCTCGTGGCGGGCAGTTCTTC
TRBV30,TRBJ1-1,-,CAWSGAMSTEAFF,TGTGCCTGGAGTGGGGCCATGTCAACTGAAGCTTTCTTT
TRBV25-1,TRBJ2-2,TRBD2,CASMGAGGAGELFF,TGTGCCAGCATGGGAGCGGGGGGCGCCGGGGAGCTGTTTTTT
TRBV15,TRBJ1-1,-,CATSRDRFAVEAFF,TGTGCCACCAGCAGAGATCGGTTCGCGGTCGAAGCTTTCTTT
TRBV15,TRBJ2-5,-,CATSPGRGLETQYF,TGTGCCACCAGCCCCGGAAGGGGCCTAGAGACCCAGTACTTC
TRBV28,TRBJ2-4,-,CASKGGRLAKNIQYF,TGTGCCAGCAAGGGCGGGCGTTTAGCCAAAAACATTCAGTACTTC
TRBV30,TRBJ2-1,-,CAWSVSLYNEQFF,TGTGCCTGGAGTGTATCTTTGTACAATGAGCAGTTCTTC
TRBV2,TRBJ1-6,-,CASWADANNSPLHF,TGTGCCAGCTGGGCTGACGCAAATAATTCACCCCTCCACTTT
TRBV18,TRBJ2-3,-,CASSPQSKGDTQYF,TGTGCCAGCTCACCACAGTCGAAGGGGGATACGCAGTATTTT
TRBV30,TRBJ1-5,TRBD1,CAWSTRGNQPQHF,TGTGCCTGGAGTACCAGGGGGAATCAGCCCCAGCATTTT
TRBV19,TRBJ1-4,TRBD1,CASSMKTGGTNEKLFF,TGTGCCAGTAGTATGAAGACAGGGGGCACTAATGAAAAACTGTTTTTT
TRBV4-3,TRBJ2-1,-,CASSRGLSSYNEQFF,TGCGCCAGCAGCCGCGGACTAAGCTCCTACAATGAGCAGTTCTTC
TRBV18,TRBJ1-2,-,CASSPPNRGSYGYTF,TGTGCCAGCTCACCACCGAATCGGGGGAGCTATGGCTACACCTTC
TRBV7-3,TRBJ2-2,-,CASSPPADYNTGELFF,TGTGCCAGCAGCCCCCCGGCCGACTATAACACCGGGGAGCTGTTTTTT
TRBV4-3,TRBJ1-2,TRBD1,CASSQFTNRDRGSGYTF,TGCGCCAGCAGCCAGTTTACGAATAGGGACAGGGGGTCTGGCTACACCTTC
TRBV28,TRBJ2-7,-,CASHPGRGRYEQYF,TGTGCCAGCCACCCCGGGAGGGGGCGGTACGAGCAGTACTTC
TRBV7-8,TRBJ2-3,-,CVTSFSETEPEDTDTQYF,TGTGTAACCAGCTTCAGCGAGACAGAGCCTGAGGACACAGATACGCAGTATTTT
TRBV15,TRBJ1-1,TRBD1,CATSRDGDRVHTEAFF,TGTGCCACCAGCAGAGATGGTGACAGGGTACACACTGAAGCTTTCTTT
TRBV18,TRBJ2-7,-,CASSPPGVWFLSSYEQYF,TGTGCCAGCTCACCGCCGGGGGTCTGGTTTCTTAGCTCCTACGAGCAGTACTTC
TRBV7-8,TRBJ2-7,TRBD1,CASSLRLSRQGSYEQYF,TGTGCCAGCAGCTTAAGGCTAAGTCGACAGGGATCCTACGAGCAGTACTTC
TRBV5-1,TRBJ1-2,TRBD1,CASSSETGGYGYTF,TGCGCCAGCAGCTCCGAGACAGGGGGCTATGGCTACACCTTC
TRBV5-4,TRBJ1-2,-,CASSSEALEGYTF,TGTGCCAGCAGCTCGGAGGCCCTGGAAGGCTACACCTTC
TRBV5-1,TRBJ2-3,TRBD1,CASSWTNQGGPTDTQYF,TGCGCCAGCAGCTGGACCAATCAAGGGGGCCCCACAGATACGCAGTATTTT
TRBV18,TRBJ2-7,TRBD1,CASSRGTGGNLYEQYF,TGTGCCAGCTCGCGAGGGACAGGGGGCAATCTCTACGAGCAGTACTTC
TRBV7-6,TRBJ2-7,TRBD1,CASSLTRGQGANEQYF,TGTGCCAGCAGCTTAACGAGGGGACAGGGGGCTAACGAGCAGTACTTC
TRBV27,TRBJ2-4,TRBD1,CASSFQGVAKNIQYF,TGTGCCAGCAGTTTCCAGGGGGTAGCCAAAAACATTCAGTACTTC
TRBV19,TRBJ2-3,TRBD2,CASSDGLVGADTQYF,TGTGCCAGTAGTGATGGACTAGTTGGCGCAGATACGCAGTATTTT
TRBV28,TRBJ1-2,-,CASSFRRGSGLYGYTF,TGTGCCAGCAGTTTCCGCAGGGGTTCAGGTCTCTATGGCTACACCTTC
TRBV15,TRBJ2-5,TRBD1,CATSRDRGQETQYF,TGTGCCACCAGCAGGGACAGGGGGCAGGAGACCCAGTACTTC
TRBV7-3,TRBJ1-5,-,CASSLGGAGPYSNQPQHF,TGTGCCAGCAGCTTAGGGGGGGCGGGACCTTATAGCAATCAGCCCCAGCATTTT
TRBV9,TRBJ1-1,TRBD1,CASSARDSPNTEAFF,TGTGCCAGCAGCGCTCGGGACAGCCCGAACACTGAAGCTTTCTTT
TRBV30,TRBJ2-2,-,CAWTPWGRAKTGELFF,TGTGCCTGGACTCCCTGGGGCAGGGCTAAAACCGGGGAGCTGTTTTTT
TRBV5-8,TRBJ1-6,-,CASSHPREDSPLHF,TGTGCCAGCAGCCATCCCAGGGAGGATTCACCCCTCCACTTT
TRBV4-1,TRBJ2-1,TRBD2,CASSQVLAIEQFF,TGCGCCAGCAGCCAAGTACTAGCGATTGAGCAGTTCTTC
TRBV10-3,TRBJ2-2,-,CAIQGGTANTGELFF,TGTGCCATCCAAGGGGGGACAGCGAACACCGGGGAGCTGTTTTTT
TRBV5-1,TRBJ2-2,-,CASSLGQGELFF,TGCGCCAGCAGCCTCGGACAGGGGGAGCTGTTTTTT
TRBV30,TRBJ1-6,TRBD1,CAWRGTVNNSPLHF,TGTGCCTGGAGGGGGACAGTAAATAATTCACCCCTCCACTTT
TRBV9,TRBJ2-3,-,CASSDGRSSTDTQYF,TGTGCCAGCAGCGATGGGCGCAGTAGCACAGATACGCAGTATTTT
TRBV5-4,TRBJ2-2,TRBD2,CASSFSGGTPGGELFF,TGTGCCAGCAGCTTTTCGGGGGGTACTCCGGGCGGGGAGCTGTTTTTT
TRBV5-6,TRBJ1-5,TRBD1,CASSLTGAVLSNQPQHF,TGTGCCAGCAGCTTAACAGGGGCAGTTTTAAGCAATCAGCCCCAGCATTTT
TRBV27,TRBJ2-1,TRBD2,CASSFPKLAGGSPENEQFF,TGTGCCAGCAGTTTTCCGAAGCTAGCGGGAGGTAGCCCAGAGAATGAGCAGTTCTTC
TRBV9,TRBJ2-1,-,CASSVGAQDYNEQFF,TGTGCCAGCAGCGTAGGTGCTCAGGACTACAATGAGCAGTTCTTC